The next 28 T cell receptor beta chains were all read from a single sample in a study of T-cell reconstitution after alpha-beta-depleted transplantation in children. Unique molecular identifiers were used in preparing the TCRbeta library. One entry per CDR3 protein results from TCRdb running MiXCR on the PCR reads. The data hold 300,000 to 400,000 distinct CDR3 sequences, with 15% to 20% observed a single time. The source material was PBMCs, mostly from graft donor cells, sampled 360 days after TCRalphabeta/CD19-depleted stem cell transplant. These receptors were obtained from a male patient between 2 and 10 years old who had a stem cell transplant for acute lymphoblastic leukemia, so the T cells may come from the graft donor.

At least ten counts were recorded for this clonotype. The chain uses TRBV28 and TRBJ2-3; the D gene is possibly TRBD2 (6 bases). The ends were cut back, 3 bases at V and 1 base at J, with 11 bases in the middle. The V gene's germline CDR1 is MDHEN and CDR2 SYDVKM. This CDR3 is 15 amino acids long. The CDR3 region is CASSLGSSGTDTQYF. CDR3 DNA sequence: TGTGCCAGCAGTTTGGGTTCTAGCGGCACAGATACGCAGTATTTT.

This clonotype occurred a few times. V and J are TRBV28 and TRBJ2-5, with 9 bases matching TRBD1. This CDR3 is built from 16 residues. V trimming: 6 bases; J trimming: 3 bases; junction bases outside the gene matches: 11. Per germline, CDR1 MDHEN and CDR2 SYDVKM. The CDR3 DNA reads TGTGCCAGCAGCCCCGGGACAGGGCTCGGGGAAGAGACCCAGTACTTC. Translated: CASSPGTGLGEETQYF.

Many counts were recorded for this clonotype. The J gene is TRBJ1-2, the V gene TRBV12-3 or TRBV12-4; D remains unclear. This CDR3 comprises 11 residues. Trimming removed 3 bases from V and 8 bases from J, with 7 bases in between. CDR3 amino acids: CASSFVGGYTF. In DNA, the CDR3 is TGTGCCAGCAGTTTCGTTGGGGGCTACACCTTC.

The sample holds many counts of this clonotype. V is TRBV29-1 and J is TRBJ2-3, with 11 bases aligning to TRBD2. The ends lost 1 base at V and 4 bases at J; junction bases unmatched: 7. The CDR3 runs to 16 residues. Germline V gene sequence: CDR1 SQVTM, CDR2 ANQGSEA. In nucleotides, the CDR3 is TGCAGCGTTGAAGTTTGGGCTAGCGGGAGGCCAGATACGCAGTATTTT. Translation: CSVEVWASGRPDTQYF.

This clonotype was observed a handful of times. This sequence joins TRBV6-5 and TRBJ2-5; tentatively, D is TRBD1 (6 bases). This CDR3 comprises 16 residues. Germline CDR1 reads MNHEY; CDR2 reads SVGAGI. The germline V and J ends were trimmed by 4 bases and 5 bases, with 20 bases remaining between them. DNA of the CDR3: TGTGCCAGCAGTTTCTTTCAGGGTGGGGGCGGGGAGACCCAGTACTTC. Encoded protein: CASSFFQGGGGETQYF.

This clonotype showed up many times. V gene TRBV12-3 or TRBV12-4 combines with J gene TRBJ2-2; D not resolved. The germline V and J ends were trimmed by 7 bases and 3 bases, with 6 bases remaining between them. The CDR3 is made up of 12 amino acids. The CDR3 reads CASTRDTGELFF. The CDR3 region has the DNA TGTGCCAGCACCCGGGACACCGGGGAGCTGTTTTTT.

J is TRBJ1-1 and V is TRBV6-1; D not resolved. The CDR3 length is 12 residues. V was clipped by 6 bases and J by 9 bases, with 14 bases between them. Germline values: CDR1 MNHNS, CDR2 SASEGT. The CDR3 nucleotides are TGTGCCAGCAGCGGTATCAGTGAAAAAGCTTTCTTT. Amino acid sequence: CASSGISEKAFF.

This clonotype was picked up a small number of times. V gene TRBV11-2 combines with J gene TRBJ2-3; D uncertain. The CDR3 has 15 amino acids. Trimming took 0 bases from V and 2 from J, leaving 9 bases between them. Germline CDR1 reads SGHAT; CDR2 reads FQNNGV. DNA for the CDR3: TGTGCCAGCAGCTTAGATCTGACTCCCACAGATACGCAGTATTTT. Its protein is CASSLDLTPTDTQYF.

CDR3 sequence: CASSRLGGGGNGYNEQFF. The CDR3 nucleotides are TGTGCCAGCAGTCGCCTAGGAGGGGGGGGTAATGGGTACAATGAGCAGTTCTTC. V usage is TRBV28 and J usage is TRBJ2-1; D may be TRBD2 (7 bases). The CDR3 spans 18 residues. V was trimmed by 5 bases and J by 4 bases, leaving 24 bases between them. Per germline, CDR1 MDHEN and CDR2 SYDVKM. The variable domain in full, with the rest retrieved from reference TRBV28 and TRBJ2-1, is DVKVTQSSRYLVKRTGEKVFLECVQDMDHENMFWYRQDPGLGLRLIYFSYDVKMKEKGDIPEGYSVSREKKERFSLILESASTNQTSMYLCASSRLGGGGNGYNEQFFGPGTRLTVL.

The sample holds many counts of this clonotype. The chain uses TRBV20-1 and TRBJ2-5; the D gene is possibly TRBD2 (6 bases). Germline CDR1 DFQATT, CDR2 SNEGSKA (reference sequence). This CDR3 has 13 residues. DNA of the CDR3: TGCAGCCAACTTCGGGGGTTCAAGGAGACCCAGTACTTC. Amino acids: CSQLRGFKETQYF.

The chain couples TRBV4-2 to TRBJ2-7; 9 bases line up with TRBD2. Trimming took 1 base from V and 5 from J; bases not matched to a gene: 6. Per the germline V gene, CDR1 is LGHNA and CDR2 is YNFKEQ. This CDR3 contains 15 residues. CDR3 region: CASSQGDIAGDEQYF. DNA of the CDR3: TGTGCCAGCAGCCAAGGCGATATAGCGGGAGACGAGCAGTACTTC.

The chain couples TRBV7-6 to TRBJ1-1; D is unresolved. V lost 2 bases and J lost 1, with 11 bases in between. Germline V gene data show CDR1 as SGHVS and CDR2 as FNYEAQ. The CDR3 runs 15 residues. CDR3 amino acids: CASSLLWGTNTEAFF. CDR3 DNA: TGTGCCAGCAGCTTACTATGGGGTACGAACACTGAAGCTTTCTTT.

This chain uses TRBV9 with TRBJ2-1; TRBD2 aligns across 7 bases. Trimming removed 5 bases from V and 8 bases from J; junction bases left unmatched: 13. This CDR3 spans 15 amino acids. CDR1 SGDLS and CDR2 YYNGEE come from the germline V gene. The CDR3 nucleotides are TGTGCCAGCAGTGATCCAAGGACTAGTATGGATGAGCAGTTCTTC. This gives the protein CASSDPRTSMDEQFF.

This clonotype was detected a few times. The rearrangement links TRBV11-2 to TRBJ2-7; D remains unclear. Trimming stripped 5 bases from V and 2 bases from J, with 16 bases between. Germline CDR1 and CDR2: SGHAT and FQNNGV. This CDR3 has 15 residues. The CDR3: CASSVRSLRAYEQYF. For the CDR3, the DNA is TGTGCCAGCAGCGTAAGGAGTCTACGGGCCTACGAGCAGTACTTC.

The DNA for the CDR3 is TGTGCCAGCAGCTTAAGAGCCCCCGGGACCCTCTCAGCAAGGCCCTCTGGAAACACCATATATTTT. As protein: CASSLRAPGTLSARPSGNTIYF. V and J are TRBV7-3 and TRBJ1-3; weak D call: TRBD1 (5 bases). Germline values: CDR1 SGHTA, CDR2 FQGTGA. Trimming cost V 1 base and J 0 bases, with 28 bases left between them. The CDR3 has 22 residues.

A few counts support this clonotype. V usage is TRBV20-1 and J usage is TRBJ1-4, with TRBD1 matching over 9 bases. The CDR3 runs to 13 residues. Per germline, CDR1 DFQATT and CDR2 SNEGSKA (reference sequence). The V and J ends lost 5 bases and 5 bases, in that order; junction bases with no gene match: 3. The CDR3, as DNA: TGCAGTGCTCTCGGGACAGGGAATGAAAAACTGTTTTTT. Translated: CSALGTGNEKLFF.

This clonotype showed up just a few times. V is TRBV11-1 and J is TRBJ2-1, with 11 nucleotides matching TRBD2. This CDR3 comprises 16 residues. The germline gives CDR1 SGHAT, CDR2 FQDESV (reference sequence). V was clipped by 6 bases and J by 12 bases; unmatched bases: 16. In DNA, the CDR3 is TGTGCCAGCAGAAACCCCCGGGGTGGTAGCGGGAGGGTGCAGTTCTTC. Translated, it gives CASRNPRGGSGRVQFF.

A few counts support this clonotype. The CDR3: CASSFLDSATDTQYF. CDR3 DNA sequence: TGTGCCAGCAGTTTCCTTGACTCCGCCACAGATACGCAGTATTTT. The chain recombines TRBV28 with TRBJ2-3; no reliable D call. CDR1 is MDHEN and CDR2 is SYDVKM in the germline V gene. V was shortened by 3 bases and J by 2 bases, with 12 bases between the two germline ends. This CDR3 has 15 amino acids.

The sample holds a few counts of this clonotype. This chain links TRBV29-1 with TRBJ2-1, with D perhaps given as TRBD1 or TRBD2 (5 bases each). Germline V gene data show CDR1 as SQVTM and CDR2 as ANQGSEA. Trimming shortened V by 3 bases and J by 9 bases, and 24 bases separated the two germline ends. This CDR3 has 16 amino acids. In DNA, the CDR3 is TGCAGCGTTGAGCATGTCAGGGAGATCCCACCTCGTGAGCAGTTCTTC. Encoded protein: CSVEHVREIPPREQFF.

This clonotype was seen a few times. V is TRBV20-1 and J is TRBJ2-3, with TRBD1 matching 8 bases. The CDR3 spans 15 residues. J gave up 9 bases and V 4 bases, and 15 bases lay outside the gene matches. The germline V gene encodes CDR1 DFQATT and CDR2 SNEGSKA (reference sequence). The CDR3 loop is CSATFSQRRQGTQYF. DNA of the CDR3: TGCAGTGCTACCTTTTCCCAGCGTCGACAGGGGACGCAGTATTTT.

CDR3: CASSQEFPFAGNIQYF. DNA of the CDR3: TGCGCCAGCAGCCAAGAATTCCCCTTCGCTGGAAACATTCAGTACTTC. V is TRBV4-1 and J is TRBJ2-4; D ambiguous. Germline assignment: CDR1 MGHRA and CDR2 YSYEKL. This CDR3 is 16 amino acids long. Deletions cut 0 bases from V and 6 bases from J, with 15 bases between.

There are a few counts of this clonotype. The chain links TRBV4-2 to TRBJ2-7; weak D call: TRBD2 (5 bases). CDR1 LGHNA and CDR2 YNFKEQ come from the germline V gene. This CDR3 has 16 residues. Trimming cost V 0 bases and J 1 base, with 13 bases left between them. The CDR3 region has the DNA TGTGCCAGCAGCCAAGAAGAGGGTTTGGGGTCCTACGAGCAGTACTTC. Translated: CASSQEEGLGSYEQYF.

This clonotype has a handful of counts. This chain connects TRBV5-1 to TRBJ2-7; possibly TRBD2 for D (6 bases). The CDR3 is 15 residues long. The germline V and J ends were trimmed by 0 bases and 0 bases, with 10 bases remaining between them. Germline V gene sequence: CDR1 SGHRS, CDR2 YFSETQ. The DNA for the CDR3 is TGCGCCAGCAGCTTGGTAGCGGAGCACTCCTACGAGCAGTACTTC. It yields the protein CASSLVAEHSYEQYF.

This clonotype has only a few counts. The chain links TRBV24-1 to TRBJ2-3; 14 positions match TRBD2. Trimming at V came to 4 bases and at J to 3 bases, leaving 5 bases not matched to a gene. In germline, CDR1 is KGHDR, CDR2 SFDVKD. This CDR3 spans 17 amino acids. CDR3 DNA: TGTGCCACCAGTGACCGGGGACTAGCGGGAGATACAGATACGCAGTATTTT. Translated: CATSDRGLAGDTDTQYF.

This clonotype was picked up a small number of times. The rearrangement links TRBV2 to TRBJ2-7; D is unclear. This CDR3 comprises 12 residues. The germline V gene encodes CDR1 SNHLY and CDR2 FYNNEI. V dropped 8 bases and J dropped 6 bases, with 14 bases sitting between them. CDR3 sequence reads: CASRLATREQYF. For the CDR3, the DNA is TGTGCCAGCCGGCTCGCCACGCGCGAGCAGTACTTC.

The sample holds many counts of this clonotype. At one end the junction does not follow the germline gene, possibly because of a read error. The chain uses TRBV7-7 and TRBJ2-1, with 9 positions matching TRBD1. This CDR3 is 15 amino acids long. Germline CDR1 SSHAT, CDR2 FNYEAQ (reference sequence). The CDR3 protein is CASSPDRGGYNEQFF. In nucleotides, the CDR3 is TGTGCTAGCAGTCCAGACAGGGGGGGCTACAATGAGCAGTTCTTC.

The chain recombines TRBV5-1 with TRBJ2-1, with D perhaps being TRBD1 or TRBD2 (5 bases each). Germline V gene data show CDR1 as SGHRS and CDR2 as YFSETQ. The CDR3 contains 17 residues. Trimming pared 6 bases from V and 2 bases from J, leaving 21 bases between. CDR3 bases: TGCGCCAGCACCAACGGGGCATTCCTAAAAACCTACAATGAGCAGTTCTTC. Translation: CASTNGAFLKTYNEQFF.

V and J are TRBV7-2 and TRBJ2-4, with D uncertain. The CDR3 runs to 14 residues. From germline, CDR1 is SGHTA and CDR2 FQGNSA. The V and J ends lost 0 bases and 1 base respectively, with 4 bases between them. Here the CDR3 DNA reads TGTGCCAGCAGCTTAGCGCTTGCCAAAAACATTCAGTACTTC. This gives the protein CASSLALAKNIQYF.